This TCR beta chain was observed in a study of neoadjuvant nivolumab and ipilimumab in lung cancer. Data came from immunoSEQ multiplex PCR; TCRdb stores just in-frame clones and leaves some out. The sample lists approximately 26,000 clones, roughly 80% occurring once. The CDR3 totals 15 residues. The germline V gene encodes CDR1 SEHNR and CDR2 FQNEAQ (reference sequence). V lost 0 bases, J lost 4 bases, and 10 bases lay in between. This receptor was identified in an adult with non-small cell lung cancer. The chain has TRBV7-9 and TRBJ1-3; no clear D gene. The sample was peripheral blood, taken before neoadjuvant nivolumab, alone or with ipilimumab. The CDR3 region has the DNA TGTGCCAGCAGCTTAGCGGAGGGCATAGGAAACACCATATATTTT. The encoded protein is CASSLAEGIGNTIYF.